This T cell receptor beta chain emerged from a study of siplizumab effects on memory and regulatory T cells. Study-wide points: Roughly 75-97% of proliferating clones (CD4+ or CD8+) could not be assigned a naive or memory phenotype. Under siplizumab, an average roughly 70% of mappable alloreactive CD4+ clones were Treg-derived, compared with around 25% in controls. Siplizumab significantly decreased alloreactive sequences from unstimulated CD4+ memory cells.

The assay was immunoSEQ multiplex PCR, and TCRdb's table has in-frame clones only and misses some. The sample has about 64,000 clones, just over 95% seen once; the top ten hold around 0.093%. Germline CDR1 reads SEHNR; CDR2 reads FQNEAQ (reference sequence). This CDR3 contains 13 residues. The V and J ends lost 4 bases and 4 bases respectively, with 11 bases between them. Concerning this clone: What it recognizes is unknown.

The chain uses TRBV7-9 and TRBJ2-7, with D perhaps matching TRBD1 (5 bases). The sequenced sample consisted of naive CD8+ T cells sorted from blood. This receptor was identified in a human donor in good health. In DNA, the CDR3 is TGTGCCAGCAGCTCCGGACACCCTTACGAGCAGTACTTC. Its translation is CASSSGHPYEQYF.